This is a list of T cell receptor beta chains from one sample in a study of CD8+CD57+ T cells in acquired aplastic anemia. TCRdb used MiXCR to reprocess the reads, holding one entry per CDR3 protein. This sample carries approximately 95,000 distinct CDR3 sequences, about 67% of them seen once, and the ten largest clones take about 60%. The sample taken for sequencing was sorted CD4+, CD8+, or CD8+CD57+ T cells (not recorded which) from PBMCs. Receptors originate from a human donor with aplastic anemia. Both conserved end residues are part of each CDR3. The D gene is left open where the match is weak. A clone size is listed for some rows: how often the clone was seen (once, few, many), or a class if it is expanded.

clone_size: .
v_call: TRBV7-8
d_call: .
j_call: TRBJ2-7
cdr3_aa: CASSLGHLYEQYF
cdr3_nt: TGTGCCAGCAGCCTTGGACACCTCTACGAGCAGTACTTC

clone_size: few
v_call: TRBV2
d_call: .
j_call: TRBJ2-5
cdr3_aa: CASSEGAGETQYF
cdr3_nt: TGTGCCAGCAGTGAAGGGGCGGGAGAGACCCAGTACTTC

clone_size: .
v_call: TRBV27
d_call: .
j_call: TRBJ2-3
cdr3_aa: CASSYGPDTQYF
cdr3_nt: TGTGCCAGCAGTTACGGCCCAGATACGCAGTATTTT

clone_size: .
v_call: TRBV25-1
d_call: .
j_call: TRBJ2-1
cdr3_aa: CASSSHGEQFF
cdr3_nt: TGTGCCAGCAGTTCGCACGGAGAGCAGTTCTTC

clone_size: .
v_call: TRBV2
d_call: .
j_call: TRBJ1-2
cdr3_aa: CVSSEEANYGYTF
cdr3_nt: TGTGTCAGCAGTGAAGAAGCTAACTATGGCTACACCTTC

clone_size: many
v_call: TRBV5-6
d_call: .
j_call: TRBJ1-5
cdr3_aa: CASSWLNQPQHF
cdr3_nt: TGTGCCAGCAGCTGGCTCAATCAGCCCCAGCATTTT

clone_size: .
v_call: TRBV11-1
d_call: .
j_call: TRBJ2-5
cdr3_aa: CASSRGVGQKAVETQYF
cdr3_nt: TGTGCCAGCAGCCGGGGGGTGGGACAAAAGGCTGTGGAGACCCAGTACTTC

clone_size: medium-sized
v_call: TRBV27
d_call: .
j_call: TRBJ2-7
cdr3_aa: CASSLWVGQGGGYEQYF
cdr3_nt: TGTGCCAGCAGTTTATGGGTGGGGCAGGGAGGGGGCTACGAGCAGTACTTC

clone_size: many
v_call: TRBV2
d_call: .
j_call: TRBJ1-5
cdr3_aa: CASSEGVRHSNQPQHF
cdr3_nt: TGTGCCAGCAGTGAAGGTGTTCGCCATAGCAATCAGCCCCAGCATTTT

clone_size: few
v_call: TRBV20-1
d_call: .
j_call: TRBJ2-5
cdr3_aa: CSAEGPPQETQYF
cdr3_nt: TGCAGTGCAGAGGGACCCCCGCAAGAGACCCAGTACTTC

clone_size: few
v_call: TRBV5-1
d_call: TRBD1
j_call: TRBJ1-6
cdr3_aa: CASSPPGQILALHF
cdr3_nt: TGCGCCAGCAGCCCTCCGGGACAGATTTTGGCCCTCCACTTT

clone_size: .
v_call: TRBV5-8
d_call: TRBD1
j_call: TRBJ1-2
cdr3_aa: CASSDRGAVYGYTF
cdr3_nt: TGTGCCAGCAGTGACAGGGGTGCGGTCTATGGCTACACCTTC

clone_size: .
v_call: TRBV29-1
d_call: .
j_call: TRBJ1-1
cdr3_aa: CSGSYSAMNTEAFF
cdr3_nt: TGCAGCGGGTCCTACAGCGCGATGAACACTGAAGCTTTCTTT

clone_size: many
v_call: TRBV11-3
d_call: TRBD1
j_call: TRBJ1-1
cdr3_aa: CASSLQGAGEAFF
cdr3_nt: TGTGCCAGCAGCTTACAGGGGGCTGGTGAAGCTTTCTTT

clone_size: .
v_call: TRBV20-1
d_call: TRBD2
j_call: TRBJ2-3
cdr3_aa: CSARIGAGVSTDTQYF
cdr3_nt: TGCAGTGCTAGAATCGGAGCGGGAGTTAGCACAGATACGCAGTATTTT

clone_size: .
v_call: TRBV10-3
d_call: .
j_call: TRBJ1-2
cdr3_aa: CAISEATSGYTF
cdr3_nt: TGTGCCATCAGTGAGGCTACATCTGGCTACACCTTC

clone_size: many
v_call: TRBV20-1
d_call: TRBD1
j_call: TRBJ2-7
cdr3_aa: CSPGQATYEQYF
cdr3_nt: TGCAGTCCCGGACAGGCCACCTACGAGCAGTACTTC

clone_size: .
v_call: TRBV4-1
d_call: TRBD2
j_call: TRBJ2-7
cdr3_aa: CASSPGLANEQYF
cdr3_nt: TGCGCCAGCAGCCCCGGACTAGCGAACGAGCAGTACTTC

clone_size: .
v_call: TRBV10-3
d_call: .
j_call: TRBJ1-6
cdr3_aa: CAIRDRLNSPLHF
cdr3_nt: TGTGCCATCAGGGACAGATTGAATTCACCCCTCCACTTT

clone_size: .
v_call: TRBV6-1
d_call: .
j_call: TRBJ1-1
cdr3_aa: CASSLFGPTNTEAFF
cdr3_nt: TGTGCCAGCAGTCTATTTGGGCCTACAAACACTGAAGCTTTCTTT

clone_size: few
v_call: TRBV20-1
d_call: TRBD2
j_call: TRBJ2-7
cdr3_aa: CSARAASGDSYEQYF
cdr3_nt: TGCAGTGCTAGAGCGGCTAGCGGGGATTCCTACGAGCAGTACTTC

clone_size: once
v_call: TRBV7-2
d_call: TRBD2
j_call: TRBJ2-5
cdr3_aa: CASSPLGSGMKETQYF
cdr3_nt: TGTGCCAGCAGCCCCCTGGGAAGCGGGATGAAAGAGACCCAGTACTTC

clone_size: .
v_call: TRBV7-9
d_call: TRBD1
j_call: TRBJ1-1
cdr3_aa: CASSLVLTPDREAFF
cdr3_nt: TGTGCCAGCAGCTTAGTGCTAACTCCGGACAGGGAGGCTTTCTTT

clone_size: few
v_call: TRBV24-1
d_call: TRBD1
j_call: TRBJ2-1
cdr3_aa: CATNPGTGKKQFF
cdr3_nt: TGTGCCACCAACCCAGGGACAGGGAAAAAGCAGTTCTTC

clone_size: .
v_call: TRBV24-1
d_call: .
j_call: TRBJ2-2
cdr3_aa: CATEHTNTGELFF
cdr3_nt: TGTGCCACCGAGCACACAAACACCGGGGAGCTGTTTTTT

clone_size: once
v_call: TRBV10-3
d_call: .
j_call: TRBJ1-5
cdr3_aa: CAISEGDGGNQPQHF
cdr3_nt: TGTGCCATCAGTGAGGGAGATGGGGGCAATCAGCCCCAGCATTTT

clone_size: .
v_call: TRBV25-1
d_call: .
j_call: TRBJ1-5
cdr3_aa: CASRQADQPQHF
cdr3_nt: TGTGCCAGCCGACAGGCCGATCAGCCCCAGCATTTT

clone_size: .
v_call: TRBV29-1
d_call: .
j_call: TRBJ1-2
cdr3_aa: CSVESGFFWGYTF
cdr3_nt: TGCAGCGTTGAATCAGGGTTCTTCTGGGGCTACACCTTC

clone_size: many
v_call: TRBV5-5
d_call: .
j_call: TRBJ1-1
cdr3_aa: CASSWQGLGIDTEAFF
cdr3_nt: TGTGCCAGCAGCTGGCAGGGGTTGGGGATCGACACTGAAGCTTTCTTT

clone_size: many
v_call: TRBV3-1
d_call: TRBD1
j_call: TRBJ2-7
cdr3_aa: CASSQRDRTGEQYF
cdr3_nt: TGTGCCAGCAGCCAGCGGGACAGGACAGGGGAGCAGTACTTC

clone_size: .
v_call: TRBV7-2
d_call: TRBD2
j_call: TRBJ2-3
cdr3_aa: CASSSRSGGAAQYF
cdr3_nt: TGTGCCAGCAGCTCCCGTAGCGGGGGGGCGGCGCAGTATTTT

clone_size: few
v_call: TRBV10-3
d_call: TRBD1
j_call: TRBJ1-6
cdr3_aa: CAITQGGNSPLHF
cdr3_nt: TGTGCCATCACCCAGGGGGGGAATTCACCCCTCCACTTT

clone_size: .
v_call: TRBV14
d_call: TRBD1
j_call: TRBJ2-3
cdr3_aa: CASSQNPTGYGDTQYF
cdr3_nt: TGTGCCAGCAGCCAAAACCCGACAGGGTATGGAGATACGCAGTATTTT

clone_size: .
v_call: TRBV20-1
d_call: .
j_call: TRBJ1-1
cdr3_aa: CSAYPGTEAFF
cdr3_nt: TGCAGTGCTTATCCAGGGACTGAAGCTTTCTTT

clone_size: many
v_call: TRBV24-1
d_call: .
j_call: TRBJ2-5
cdr3_aa: CATSDPRAWETQYF
cdr3_nt: TGTGCCACCAGTGATCCCAGGGCTTGGGAGACCCAGTACTTC

clone_size: .
v_call: TRBV20-1
d_call: .
j_call: TRBJ2-7
cdr3_aa: CSASHSPAYEQYF
cdr3_nt: TGCAGTGCTAGTCATTCCCCAGCCTACGAGCAGTACTTC

clone_size: once
v_call: TRBV7-2
d_call: TRBD2
j_call: TRBJ2-7
cdr3_aa: CASSYGGGAWEQYF
cdr3_nt: TGTGCCAGCAGCTATGGCGGGGGGGCGTGGGAGCAGTACTTC

clone_size: .
v_call: TRBV2
d_call: .
j_call: TRBJ1-2
cdr3_aa: CASSELSRGYTF
cdr3_nt: TGTGCCAGCAGTGAACTCTCGCGCGGCTACACCTTC

clone_size: .
v_call: TRBV24-1
d_call: .
j_call: TRBJ1-1
cdr3_aa: CASSLRTQNTEAFF
cdr3_nt: TGTGCCAGCAGTTTAAGGACACAGAACACTGAAGCTTTCTTT

clone_size: .
v_call: TRBV19
d_call: .
j_call: TRBJ2-7
cdr3_aa: CASSIDVGAAYEQYF
cdr3_nt: TGTGCCAGTAGTATAGATGTTGGGGCAGCCTACGAGCAGTACTTC

clone_size: many
v_call: TRBV29-1
d_call: .
j_call: TRBJ2-3
cdr3_aa: CSVEVGAGVGWDTQYF
cdr3_nt: TGCAGCGTTGAAGTAGGGGCAGGGGTTGGGTGGGATACGCAGTATTTT

clone_size: once
v_call: TRBV20-1
d_call: TRBD2
j_call: TRBJ2-3
cdr3_aa: CSAGVGGAVTDTQYF
cdr3_nt: TGCAGTGCTGGGGTCGGGGGGGCCGTCACAGATACGCAGTATTTT

clone_size: .
v_call: TRBV12-3/TRBV12-4
d_call: .
j_call: TRBJ1-2
cdr3_aa: CATRGYGYTF
cdr3_nt: TGTGCCACGAGGGGCTATGGCTACACCTTC

clone_size: many
v_call: TRBV20-1
d_call: TRBD1
j_call: TRBJ1-5
cdr3_aa: CSASDRAADQPQHF
cdr3_nt: TGCAGTGCTTCAGACAGGGCCGCCGATCAGCCCCAGCATTTT

clone_size: .
v_call: TRBV20-1
d_call: TRBD1
j_call: TRBJ2-7
cdr3_aa: CSAGRDRAHEQYF
cdr3_nt: TGCAGTGCTGGCCGGGACAGGGCCCACGAGCAGTACTTC

clone_size: .
v_call: TRBV11-2
d_call: TRBD1
j_call: TRBJ2-2
cdr3_aa: CASSPGTGGPLFF
cdr3_nt: TGTGCCAGCAGCCCAGGGACAGGGGGTCCGCTGTTTTTT

clone_size: .
v_call: TRBV7-9
d_call: .
j_call: TRBJ2-7
cdr3_aa: CASSLGFSYEQYF
cdr3_nt: TGTGCCAGCAGCTTAGGCTTCTCCTACGAGCAGTACTTC

clone_size: .
v_call: TRBV9
d_call: .
j_call: TRBJ1-1
cdr3_aa: CASSYVGVGRAEAFF
cdr3_nt: TGTGCCAGCAGCTACGTAGGGGTTGGGAGAGCTGAAGCTTTCTTT

clone_size: .
v_call: TRBV19
d_call: TRBD1
j_call: TRBJ1-6
cdr3_aa: CASSRDRFSSPLHF
cdr3_nt: TGTGCCAGTAGTCGGGACAGGTTCAGTTCACCCCTCCACTTT

clone_size: .
v_call: TRBV10-3
d_call: .
j_call: TRBJ2-1
cdr3_aa: CAITGSPEHNEQFF
cdr3_nt: TGTGCCATCACGGGTTCTCCGGAGCACAATGAGCAGTTCTTC